One and the same sample provided the 14 T cell receptor beta chains below, sequenced in a study of CD8 T cells in ankylosing spondylitis. TCRdb used MiXCR to reprocess the 5' RACE reads, holding one entry per CDR3 protein. Altogether 200,000 to 300,000 distinct CDR3 sequences are present, about 24% being singletons, with the ten largest covering 0.6% to 0.75%. Sequenced material: blood, either unsorted or a sorted T cell fraction (not recorded which). These TCRs come from a male donor with ankylosing spondylitis or in good health (not recorded which).

The V call is TRBV29-1, the J call TRBJ1-4, with 7 bases identical to TRBD1. CDR1 and CDR2 (germline): SQVTM, ANQGSEA. The ends lost 0 bases at V and 10 bases at J; junction bases unmatched: 8. The CDR3 has 14 amino acids. The CDR3 DNA is TGCAGCGTTGAAGAATGGCAGGGGGAAGGAAAACTGTTTTTT. Translated, it gives CSVEEWQGEGKLFF.

At least ten counts were recorded for this clonotype. This rearrangement joins TRBV15 to TRBJ1-6; tentatively, D is TRBD1 (6 bases). Deletions cut 0 bases from V and 10 bases from J, with 13 bases between. This CDR3 contains 15 residues. Germline V lookup: CDR1 LNHNV, CDR2 YYDKDF (reference sequence). The CDR3 sequence: CATSRDQGRRSPLHF. The CDR3, as DNA: TGTGCCACCAGCAGAGATCAGGGGCGAAGATCACCCCTCCACTTT.

The CDR3 DNA follows: TGCGCCAGCAGCTTGGGAACACAGGGCAATGAGCAGTTCTTC. Translating gives CASSLGTQGNEQFF. The rearrangement joins TRBV5-1 to TRBJ2-1; a weak D match, TRBD1 (6 bases). The CDR3 runs to 14 residues. V was cut by 0 bases and J by 6 bases, with 10 bases left in between. In germline, CDR1 is SGHRS, CDR2 YFSETQ.

The rearrangement links TRBV9 to TRBJ2-2, with 8 bases matching TRBD1. Trimming removed 4 bases from V and 4 bases from J; junction bases left unmatched: 6. The CDR3 is made up of 15 amino acids. CDR1 SGDLS and CDR2 YYNGEE come from the germline V gene. Here the CDR3 DNA reads TGTGCCAGCAGCTTGGGACAGGTGTTCACCGGGGAGCTGTTTTTT. This encodes CASSLGQVFTGELFF.

In this sample, this clonotype turned up a few times. The chain carries TRBV20-1 and TRBJ1-4; no definite D call. V was cut by 6 bases and J by 7 bases, with 12 bases left in between. The CDR3 is 12 amino acids. Germline values: CDR1 DFQATT, CDR2 SNEGSKA (reference sequence). CDR3: CSALAGSEKLFF. The CDR3 DNA is TGCAGTGCCTTGGCAGGTTCTGAAAAACTGTTTTTT.

The gene calls are TRBV5-1 and TRBJ2-6; D is undetermined. Trimming took off 0 bases at V and 1 base at J, with 5 bases between the two ends. CDR3 size: 15 residues. Germline V lookup: CDR1 SGHRS, CDR2 YFSETQ. CDR3 amino acids: CASSLAESGANVLTF. The CDR3, as DNA: TGCGCCAGCAGCTTGGCTGAATCTGGGGCCAACGTCCTGACTTTC.

This clonotype was picked up a small number of times. One end of the junction fails to match germline, which may point to a read error. The rearrangement uses TRBV12-3 or TRBV12-4 and TRBJ2-7; 10 positions agree with TRBD1. The CDR3 sequence is 14 residues long. Here the CDR3 DNA reads TGCGGCCACACTCGGGACAGGGGTTTTCGCGAGCAGTACTTC. Translation: CGHTRDRGFREQYF.

This clonotype was seen more than once but under ten times. The chain joins TRBV20-1 to TRBJ1-1; D is uncertain. The CDR3 covers 13 residues. Trimming took 2 bases from V and 7 from J, leaving 14 bases between them. Looked up from germline, CDR1 is DFQATT and CDR2 is SNEGSKA (reference sequence). The CDR3 DNA is TGCAGTGCTAGACCCTTCCCCGGGGATGAAGCTTTCTTT. This translates into CSARPFPGDEAFF.

Many counts were recorded for this clonotype. The CDR3, as DNA: TGCAGTGCTCGACAGGGAATAGATAATGAGCAGTTCTTC. This gives the protein CSARQGIDNEQFF. The rearrangement links TRBV20-1 to TRBJ2-1, with TRBD1 matching over 7 bases. The J segment lost 7 bases and the V segment lost 5 bases, leaving 8 bases of the junction unmatched. CDR1 DFQATT and CDR2 SNEGSKA come from the germline V gene (reference sequence). This CDR3 comprises 13 residues.

This clonotype was recorded at least ten times. The V call is TRBV2, the J call TRBJ1-1, with TRBD1 matching over 7 bases. Trimming removed 6 bases from V and 1 base from J; junction bases left unmatched: 5. Germline V CDR1 and CDR2: SNHLY, FYNNEI. The CDR3 length is 14 residues. The DNA of the CDR3 is TGTGCCAGCAGATCCAGACAGGGGAACACTGAAGCTTTCTTT. This translates into CASRSRQGNTEAFF.

This chain links TRBV6-1 with TRBJ1-4; D is uncertain. The length of the CDR3 is 14 residues. CDR1 and CDR2 from the germline V gene are MNHNS and SASEGT. V lost 7 bases and J lost 8, with 17 bases in between. DNA for the CDR3: TGTGCCAGCACTCCCCCTGGGCGGCGCGAAAAACTGTTTTTT. It encodes CASTPPGRREKLFF.

This clonotype was picked up a small number of times. The DNA of the CDR3 is TGCAGTGCCTGCAAAGGGGGGGCGGGGCAGCCCCAGCATTTT. Translated, it gives CSACKGGAGQPQHF. The V call is TRBV20-1, the J call TRBJ1-5; a possible D gene is TRBD1 (6 bases). Germline lookup yields CDR1 DFQATT and CDR2 SNEGSKA (reference sequence). V was shortened by 6 bases and J by 7 bases, with 19 bases between the two germline ends. CDR3 size: 14 residues.

The rearrangement links TRBV4-1 to TRBJ2-1; no clear D gene. CDR3 length equals 13 residues. The germline V and J ends were trimmed by 4 bases and 10 bases, with 14 bases remaining between them. The germline CDR1 and CDR2 sequences are MGHRA and YSYEKL. CDR3 sequence (DNA): TGCGCCAGCAGCCGAAACCTAAAAAACGAGCAGTTCTTC. The encoded protein is CASSRNLKNEQFF.

This clonotype was detected only a few times. This chain joins TRBV12-3 or TRBV12-4 and TRBJ2-1; maybe TRBD1 (5 bases). This CDR3 spans 15 amino acids. V shed 7 bases and J shed 4 bases, with 17 bases lying between them. DNA for the CDR3: TGTGCCAGCACCGACCGGACACCGGATTACAATGAGCAGTTCTTC. It translates to CASTDRTPDYNEQFF.